This T cell receptor (beta chain) was observed in a study of blood T cell repertoires in COVID-19. Study details: The samples span acute and convalescent COVID-19 from the United States, Italy and Spain. The cDNA or gDNA used as material had been derived from T cells, B-cell-depleted T cells, or PBMCs.

In the original analysis: Estimation of nucleated cell counts relied on the amplification of reference gene primers. Profiling relied on immunoSEQ multiplex PCR, and the TCRdb table lists in-frame clones only, not all of them. From that table come the V and J calls and clone size; the DNA was used to work out D and trimming. Among tens of thousands of clones listed, around 89% were seen once. The sequenced sample consisted of peripheral blood. This receptor was taken from a man over 45 with active COVID-19.

The CDR3 is CASSMRAGEKLFF. As DNA, the CDR3 is TGTGCCAGTAGTATGAGGGCGGGTGAAAAACTGTTTTTT. This chain links TRBV19 with TRBJ1-4; no clear D. Germline loops: CDR1 LNHDA, CDR2 SQIVND (reference sequence). This CDR3 is built from 13 residues. Deletions cut 3 bases from V and 7 bases from J, with 9 bases between.